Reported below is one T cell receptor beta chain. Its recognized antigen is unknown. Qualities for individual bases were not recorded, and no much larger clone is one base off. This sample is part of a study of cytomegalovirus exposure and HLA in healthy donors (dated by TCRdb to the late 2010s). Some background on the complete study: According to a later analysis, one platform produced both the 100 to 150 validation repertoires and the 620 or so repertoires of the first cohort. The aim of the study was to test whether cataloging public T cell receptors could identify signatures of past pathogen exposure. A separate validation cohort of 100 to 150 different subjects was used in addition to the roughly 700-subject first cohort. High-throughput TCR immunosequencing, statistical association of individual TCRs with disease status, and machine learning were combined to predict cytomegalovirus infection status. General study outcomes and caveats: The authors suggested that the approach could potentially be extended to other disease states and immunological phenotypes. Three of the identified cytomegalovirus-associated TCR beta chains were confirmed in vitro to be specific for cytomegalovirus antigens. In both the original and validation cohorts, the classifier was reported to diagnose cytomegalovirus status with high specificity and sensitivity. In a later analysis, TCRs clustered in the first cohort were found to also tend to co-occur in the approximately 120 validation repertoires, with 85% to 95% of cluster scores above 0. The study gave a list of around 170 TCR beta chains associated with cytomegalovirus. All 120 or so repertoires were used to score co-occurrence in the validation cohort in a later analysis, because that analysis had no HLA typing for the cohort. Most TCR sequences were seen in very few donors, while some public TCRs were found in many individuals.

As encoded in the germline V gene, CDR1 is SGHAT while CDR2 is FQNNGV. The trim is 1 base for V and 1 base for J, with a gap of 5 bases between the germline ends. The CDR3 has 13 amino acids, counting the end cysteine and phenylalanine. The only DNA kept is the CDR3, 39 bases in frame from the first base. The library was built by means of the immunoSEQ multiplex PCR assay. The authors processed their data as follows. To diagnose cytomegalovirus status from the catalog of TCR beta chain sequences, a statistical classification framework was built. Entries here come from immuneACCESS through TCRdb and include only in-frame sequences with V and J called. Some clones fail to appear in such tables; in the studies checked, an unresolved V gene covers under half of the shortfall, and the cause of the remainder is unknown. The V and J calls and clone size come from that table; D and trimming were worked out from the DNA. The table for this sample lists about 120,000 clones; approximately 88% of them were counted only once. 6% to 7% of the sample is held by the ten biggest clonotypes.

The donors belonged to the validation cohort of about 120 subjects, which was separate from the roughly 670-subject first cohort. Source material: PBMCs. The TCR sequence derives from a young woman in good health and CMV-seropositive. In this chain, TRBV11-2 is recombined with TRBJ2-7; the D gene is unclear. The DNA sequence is TGTGCCAGCAGCTTAGCAGGTTCCTACGAGCAGTACTTC. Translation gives CASSLAGSYEQYF.